This T cell receptor beta chain was retrieved from a study of control samples from healthy donors and cancer patients (dated by TCRdb to the early 2020s). To prepare the library, the immunoSEQ multiplex PCR assay was applied. As stored in TCRdb, this immuneACCESS dataset retains in-frame rearrangements with V and J assigned. A fraction of the clones does not appear; measured against another copy, unresolved V genes explain less than half of the discrepancy, and the remainder lacks a known reason. For this sample the table gives about 82,000 clones, of which about 91% were detected only once. The ten top clones hold 7.2% of the sample. The sample holds one count of this clone. Its antigen is not yet known. No qualities accompany the bases; no much larger clone lies one base away. V loses 3 bases, J loses 3 bases, and the germline ends lie 14 bases apart. CDR1 and CDR2 (LGHDT, YNNKEL) derive from the germline V gene (reference sequence). The CDR3, from cysteine to phenylalanine, totals 15 residues. CDR3 DNA is the only sequence kept; it has 45 bases, read in frame from the first base.

The chain is encoded by TRBV3-1 (or the pseudogene TRBV3-2) joined to TRBJ2-5; confidence is insufficient to name the D gene. This TCR came from a man in his fifties in good health. Sequences were obtained from blood. The DNA is as follows: TGTGCCAGCAGCCACTCCTCCCGACCGAAAGAGACCCAGTACTTC. This encodes CASSHSSRPKETQYF.